A selection of T cell receptor beta chains follows, all from one sample in a study of shared clonotypes between healthy human individuals. Data came from immunoSEQ multiplex PCR; TCRdb stores just in-frame clones and leaves some out. The sample lists 850,000 to 1,100,000 clones, 60% to 85% occurring once. Sequenced input: memory CD4+ T cells from PBMCs. The receptors stem from a man aged 18 to 30 in good health. Some clones in this sample may be carry-over from other donors' samples. Each CDR3 is given without its conserved first and last residue. D genes are given only for firm matches.

d_gene	v_gene	len	j_gene	CDR3aa
NA	TRBV12-5	14	TRBJ2-1	ASGLLQGGVSGEQF
NA	TRBV11-3	14	TRBJ2-7	ASSPSGRGLSYEQY
NA	TRBV7-3	12	TRBJ2-2	ASSLTGGPGELF
NA	TRBV30	11	TRBJ2-7	AWSKKGGDEQY
NA	TRBV7-9	12	TRBJ1-1	ASSRDSWNTEAF
NA	TRBV27	14	TRBJ1-3	ASSLSKGGPGNTIY
NA	TRBV11-1	11	TRBJ1-1	ASSQLENTEAF
TRBD1	TRBV7-9	13	TRBJ2-2	ASSRDSANTGELF
NA	TRBV5-1	12	TRBJ1-2	ASSLAGGGDGYT
NA	TRBV28	11	TRBJ2-2	ASSLRPTGELF
NA	TRBV7-2	14	TRBJ2-7	ASSTRTGTPIYEQY
NA	TRBV4-2	13	TRBJ2-3	ASSQVGTSTDTQY
NA	TRBV18	15	TRBJ1-3	ASSPRGAGGLGNTIY
TRBD1	TRBV6-1	12	TRBJ2-1	ASSGQSGGNEQF
NA	TRBV6-5	10	TRBJ1-1	ASSPTRTEAF
NA	TRBV6-1	11	TRBJ1-4	ASSERHYEKLF
NA	TRBV7-6	15	TRBJ2-5	ASSLYAGTPAEETQY
NA	TRBV5-4	13	TRBJ1-1	ASSGGSWQNTEAF
TRBD2	TRBV19	13	TRBJ2-1	ASSPTSGRRNEQF
TRBD2	TRBV19	17	TRBJ2-2	ASSHTSGPRYANTGELF
TRBD1	TRBV28	14	TRBJ1-3	ASSSPGTASGNTIY
TRBD2	TRBV27	13	TRBJ2-1	ASSLIGLVKNEQF
NA	TRBV11-2	11	TRBJ2-5	ASRWGDQETQY
NA	TRBV5-6	10	TRBJ2-1	ASSLSGREQF
TRBD2	TRBV9	14	TRBJ2-1	ASSVVGTSGYNEQF
NA	TRBV2	12	TRBJ2-7	ASSEVRGRYEQY
NA	TRBV29-1	12	TRBJ1-2	SVESAGAGYGYT
NA	TRBV2	11	TRBJ2-7	ASTVRRAHEQY
NA	TRBV27	14	TRBJ1-4	ASGNFNRPPWEKLF
TRBD2	TRBV27	13	TRBJ2-7	ASRYGTSGTYEQY
NA	TRBV9	16	TRBJ2-2	ASSRLELAEGNTGELF
TRBD2	TRBV6-1	12	TRBJ2-1	ASRTSGSPNEQF